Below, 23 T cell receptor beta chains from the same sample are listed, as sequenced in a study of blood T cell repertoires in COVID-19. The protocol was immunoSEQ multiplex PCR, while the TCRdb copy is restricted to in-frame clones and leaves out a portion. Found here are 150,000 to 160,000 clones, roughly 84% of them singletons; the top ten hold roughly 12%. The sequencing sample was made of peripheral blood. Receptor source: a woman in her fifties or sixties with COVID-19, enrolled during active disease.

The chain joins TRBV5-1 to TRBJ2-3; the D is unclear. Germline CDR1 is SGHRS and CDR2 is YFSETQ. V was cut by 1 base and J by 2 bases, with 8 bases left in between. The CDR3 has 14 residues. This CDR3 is CASSLRESTDTQYF. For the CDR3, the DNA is TGCGCCAGCAGCTTGAGAGAGTCCACAGATACGCAGTATTTT.

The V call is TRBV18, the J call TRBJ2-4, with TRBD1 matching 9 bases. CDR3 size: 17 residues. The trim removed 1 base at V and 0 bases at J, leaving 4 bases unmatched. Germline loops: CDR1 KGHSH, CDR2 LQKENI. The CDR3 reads CASSPQGTGIAKNIQYF. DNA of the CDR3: TGTGCCAGCTCACCACAGGGGACAGGGATAGCCAAAAACATTCAGTACTTC.

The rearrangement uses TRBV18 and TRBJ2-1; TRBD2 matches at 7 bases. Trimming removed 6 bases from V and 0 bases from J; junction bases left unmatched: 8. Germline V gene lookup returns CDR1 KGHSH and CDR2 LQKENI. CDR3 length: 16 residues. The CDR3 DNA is TGTGCCAGCTCCCCCGGTGGGAGGGCCTCCTACAATGAGCAGTTCTTC. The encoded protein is CASSPGGRASYNEQFF.

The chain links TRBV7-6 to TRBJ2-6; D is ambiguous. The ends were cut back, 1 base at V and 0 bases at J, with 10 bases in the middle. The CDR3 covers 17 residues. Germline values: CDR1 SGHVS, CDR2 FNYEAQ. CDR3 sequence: CASSLGSGISGANVLTF. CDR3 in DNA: TGTGCCAGCAGCTTAGGCTCGGGTATCTCTGGGGCCAACGTCCTGACTTTC.

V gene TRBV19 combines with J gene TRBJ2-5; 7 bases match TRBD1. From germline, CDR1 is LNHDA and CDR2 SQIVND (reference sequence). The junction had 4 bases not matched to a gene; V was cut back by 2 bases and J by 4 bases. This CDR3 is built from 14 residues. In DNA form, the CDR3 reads TGTGCCAGTAGTATAAGACAGGGAAGAGAGACCCAGTACTTC. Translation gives CASSIRQGRETQYF.

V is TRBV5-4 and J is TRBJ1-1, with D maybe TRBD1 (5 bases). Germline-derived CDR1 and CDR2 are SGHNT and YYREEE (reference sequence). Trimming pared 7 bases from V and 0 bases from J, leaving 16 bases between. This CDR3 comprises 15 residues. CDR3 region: CASGPGGSMNTEAFF. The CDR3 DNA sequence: TGTGCCAGCGGCCCGGGGGGGTCAATGAACACTGAAGCTTTCTTT.

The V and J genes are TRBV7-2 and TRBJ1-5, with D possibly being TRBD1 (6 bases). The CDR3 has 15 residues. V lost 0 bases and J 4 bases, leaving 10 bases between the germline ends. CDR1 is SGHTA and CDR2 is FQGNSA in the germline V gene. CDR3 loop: CASSLAAGANQPQHF. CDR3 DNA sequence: TGTGCCAGCAGCTTAGCTGCAGGGGCGAATCAGCCCCAGCATTTT.

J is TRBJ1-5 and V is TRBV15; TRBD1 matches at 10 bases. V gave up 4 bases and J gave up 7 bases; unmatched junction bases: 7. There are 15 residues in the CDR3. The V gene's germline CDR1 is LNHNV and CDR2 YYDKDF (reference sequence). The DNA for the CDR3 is TGTGCCACCAGCACGGGACAGGGGCGAGGACAGCCCCAGCATTTT. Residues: CATSTGQGRGQPQHF.

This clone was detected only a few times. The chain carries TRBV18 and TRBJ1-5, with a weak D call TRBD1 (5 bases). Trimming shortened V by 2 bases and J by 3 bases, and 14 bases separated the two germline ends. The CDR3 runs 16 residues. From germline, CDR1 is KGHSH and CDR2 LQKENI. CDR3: CASSPRQGSPNQPQHF. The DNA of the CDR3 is TGTGCCAGCTCACCAAGGCAGGGCTCACCCAATCAGCCCCAGCATTTT.

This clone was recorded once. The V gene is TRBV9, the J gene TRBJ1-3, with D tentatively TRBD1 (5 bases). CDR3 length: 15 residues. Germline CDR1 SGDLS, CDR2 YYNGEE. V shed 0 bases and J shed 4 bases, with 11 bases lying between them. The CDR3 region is CASSVVGGRGNTIYF. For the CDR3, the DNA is TGTGCCAGCAGCGTAGTTGGGGGGAGAGGAAACACCATATATTTT.

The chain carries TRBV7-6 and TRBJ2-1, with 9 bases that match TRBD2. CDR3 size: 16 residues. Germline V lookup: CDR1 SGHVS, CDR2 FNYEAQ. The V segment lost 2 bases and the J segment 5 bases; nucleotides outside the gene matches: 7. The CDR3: CASSLPPGLADNEQFF. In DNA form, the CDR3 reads TGTGCCAGCAGCTTACCACCGGGACTAGCTGACAATGAGCAGTTCTTC.

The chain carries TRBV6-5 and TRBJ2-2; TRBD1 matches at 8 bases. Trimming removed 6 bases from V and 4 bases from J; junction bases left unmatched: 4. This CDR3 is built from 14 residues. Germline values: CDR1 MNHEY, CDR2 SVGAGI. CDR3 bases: TGTGCCAGCAGGATCGACAGGGGCACCGGGGAGCTGTTTTTT. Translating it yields CASRIDRGTGELFF.

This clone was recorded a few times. CDR3 sequence: CASSLGLAGGDTQYF. CDR3 DNA sequence: TGTGCCAGCAGCTTGGGACTAGCGGGAGGGGATACGCAGTATTTT. J is TRBJ2-3 and V is TRBV5-6; 14 bases agree with TRBD2. The J segment lost 6 bases and the V segment lost 0 bases, leaving 0 bases of the junction unmatched. This CDR3 contains 15 residues. The germline gives CDR1 SGHDT, CDR2 YYEEEE.

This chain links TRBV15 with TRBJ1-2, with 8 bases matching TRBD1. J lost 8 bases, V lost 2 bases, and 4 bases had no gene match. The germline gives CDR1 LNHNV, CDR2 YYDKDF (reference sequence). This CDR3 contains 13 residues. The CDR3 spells CATSRSSGGGYTF. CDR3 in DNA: TGTGCCACCAGCAGATCCTCAGGGGGCGGCTACACCTTC. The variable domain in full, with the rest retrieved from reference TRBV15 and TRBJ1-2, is DAMVIQNPRYQVTQFGKPVTLSCSQTLNHNVMYWYQQKSSQAPKLLFHYYDKDFNNEADTPDNFQSRRPNTSFCFLDIRSPGLGDTAMYLCATSRSSGGGYTFGSGTRLTVV.

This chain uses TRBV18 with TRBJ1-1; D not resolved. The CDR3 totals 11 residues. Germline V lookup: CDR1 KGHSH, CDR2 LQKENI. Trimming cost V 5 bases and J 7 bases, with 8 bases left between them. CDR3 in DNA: TGTGCCAGCTCAAACAGCATTGAAGCTTTCTTT. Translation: CASSNSIEAFF. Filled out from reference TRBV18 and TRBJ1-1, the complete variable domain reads NAGVMQNPRHLVRRRGQEARLRCSPMKGHSHVYWYRQLPEEGLKFMVYLQKENIIDESGMPKERFSAEFPKEGPSILRIQQVVRGDSAAYFCASSNSIEAFFGQGTRLTVV.

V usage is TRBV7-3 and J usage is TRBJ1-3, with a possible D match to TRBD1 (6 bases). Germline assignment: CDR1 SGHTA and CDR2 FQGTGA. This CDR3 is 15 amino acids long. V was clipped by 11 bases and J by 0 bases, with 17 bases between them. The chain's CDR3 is CACGEGGSSGNTIYF. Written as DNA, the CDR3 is TGTGCCTGCGGAGAAGGGGGAAGCTCTGGAAACACCATATATTTT. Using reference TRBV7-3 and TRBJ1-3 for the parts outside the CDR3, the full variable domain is GAGVSQTPSNKVTEKGKYVELRCDPISGHTALYWYRQSLGQGPEFLIYFQGTGAADDSGLPNDRFFAVRPEGSVSTLKIQRTERGDSAVYLCACGEGGSSGNTIYFGEGSWLTVV.

In DNA, the CDR3 is TGTGCCAGCAGTCACGGACAGGTCGGGCCTTTCTTT. Residues: CASSHGQVGPFF. This chain uses TRBV6-5 with TRBJ1-1; 7 bases align to TRBD1. This CDR3 has 12 amino acids. The trim removed 5 bases at V and 12 bases at J, leaving 9 bases unmatched. Germline V CDR1 and CDR2: MNHEY, SVGAGI.

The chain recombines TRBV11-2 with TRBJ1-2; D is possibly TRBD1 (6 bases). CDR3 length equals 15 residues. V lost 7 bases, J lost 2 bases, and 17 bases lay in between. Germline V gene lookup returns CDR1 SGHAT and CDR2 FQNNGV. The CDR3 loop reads CASTLGGMGNYGYTF. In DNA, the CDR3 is TGTGCCAGCACCCTAGGGGGAATGGGAAACTATGGCTACACCTTC.

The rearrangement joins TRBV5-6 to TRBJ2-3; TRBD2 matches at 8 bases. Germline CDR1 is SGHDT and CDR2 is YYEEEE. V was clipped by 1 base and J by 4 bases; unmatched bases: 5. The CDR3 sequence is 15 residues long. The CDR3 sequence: CASSLRSGGPDTQYF. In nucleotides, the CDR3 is TGTGCCAGCAGCTTGAGGAGCGGGGGACCAGATACGCAGTATTTT. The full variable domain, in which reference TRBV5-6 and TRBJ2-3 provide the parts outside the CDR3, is DAGVTQSPTHLIKTRGQQVTLRCSPKSGHDTVSWYQQALGQGPQFIFQYYEEEERQRGNFPDRFSGHQFPNYSSELNVNALLLGDSALYLCASSLRSGGPDTQYFGPGTRLTVL.

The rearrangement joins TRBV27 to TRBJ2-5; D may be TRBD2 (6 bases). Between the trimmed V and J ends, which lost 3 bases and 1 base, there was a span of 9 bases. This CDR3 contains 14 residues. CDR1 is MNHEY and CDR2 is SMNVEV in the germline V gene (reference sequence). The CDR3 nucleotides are TGTGCCAGCAGTTTCTCCGGGAGCCAAGAGACCCAGTACTTC. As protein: CASSFSGSQETQYF.

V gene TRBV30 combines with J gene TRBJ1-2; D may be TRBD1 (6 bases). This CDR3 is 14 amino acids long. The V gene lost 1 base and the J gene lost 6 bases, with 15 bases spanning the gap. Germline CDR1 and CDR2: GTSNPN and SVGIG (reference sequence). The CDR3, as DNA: TGTGCCTGGAGTGCCAACAGGGTCGGCGATGGCTACACCTTC. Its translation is CAWSANRVGDGYTF.

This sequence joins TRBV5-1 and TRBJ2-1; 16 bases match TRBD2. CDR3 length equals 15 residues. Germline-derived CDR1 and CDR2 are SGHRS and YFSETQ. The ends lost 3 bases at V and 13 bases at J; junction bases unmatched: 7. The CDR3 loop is CASSSGTSGRAYQFF. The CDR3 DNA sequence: TGCGCCAGCAGCTCAGGGACTAGCGGGAGGGCCTATCAGTTCTTC.

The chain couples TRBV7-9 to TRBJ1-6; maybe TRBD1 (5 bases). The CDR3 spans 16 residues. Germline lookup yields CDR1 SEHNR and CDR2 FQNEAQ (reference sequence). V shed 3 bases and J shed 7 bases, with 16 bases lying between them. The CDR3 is CASSLEGPKLNSPLHF. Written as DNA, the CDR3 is TGTGCCAGCAGCTTGGAGGGGCCTAAATTAAATTCACCCCTCCACTTT.